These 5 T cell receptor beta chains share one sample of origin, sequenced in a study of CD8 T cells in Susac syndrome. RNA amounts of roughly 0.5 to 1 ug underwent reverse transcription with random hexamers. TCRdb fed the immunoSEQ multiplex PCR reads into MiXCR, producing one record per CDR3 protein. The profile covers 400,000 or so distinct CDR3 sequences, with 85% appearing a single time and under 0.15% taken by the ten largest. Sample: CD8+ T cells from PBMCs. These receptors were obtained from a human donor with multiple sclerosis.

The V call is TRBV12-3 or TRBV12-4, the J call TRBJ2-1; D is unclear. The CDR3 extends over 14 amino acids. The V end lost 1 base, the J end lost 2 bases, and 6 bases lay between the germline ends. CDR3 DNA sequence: TGTGCCAGCAGTTTAGGGCAGACCTACAATGAGCAGTTCTTC. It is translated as CASSLGQTYNEQFF.

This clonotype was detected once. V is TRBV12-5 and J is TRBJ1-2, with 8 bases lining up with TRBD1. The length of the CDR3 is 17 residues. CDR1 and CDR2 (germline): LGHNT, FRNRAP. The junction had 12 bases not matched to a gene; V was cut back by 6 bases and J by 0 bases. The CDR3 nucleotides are TGTGCTAGTGGGTTTGCCCCCGACAGGGGACCTAACTATGGCTACACCTTC. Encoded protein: CASGFAPDRGPNYGYTF.

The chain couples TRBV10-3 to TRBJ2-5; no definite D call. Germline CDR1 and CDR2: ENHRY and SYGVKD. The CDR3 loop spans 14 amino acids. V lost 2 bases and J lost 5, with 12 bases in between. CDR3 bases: TGTGCCATCAGTGAGCCGGCTAGTCAGGAGACCCAGTACTTC. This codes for CAISEPASQETQYF.

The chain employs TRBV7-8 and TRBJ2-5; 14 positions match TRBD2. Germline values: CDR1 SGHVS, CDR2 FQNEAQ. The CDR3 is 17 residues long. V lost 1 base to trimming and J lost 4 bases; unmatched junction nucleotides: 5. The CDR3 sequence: CASSLETSGRAGETQYF. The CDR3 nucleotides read TGTGCCAGCAGCTTAGAGACTAGCGGGAGGGCTGGAGAGACCCAGTACTTC. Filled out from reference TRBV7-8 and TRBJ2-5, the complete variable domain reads GAGVSQSPRYKVAKRGQDVALRCDPISGHVSLFWYQQALGQGPEFLTYFQNEAQLDKSGLPSDRFFAERPEGSVSTLKIQRTQQEDSAVYLCASSLETSGRAGETQYFGPGTRLLVL.

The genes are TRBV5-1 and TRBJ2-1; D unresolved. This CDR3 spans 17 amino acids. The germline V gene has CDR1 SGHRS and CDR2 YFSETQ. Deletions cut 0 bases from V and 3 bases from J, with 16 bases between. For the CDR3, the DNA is TGCGCCAGCAGCTTGGACAATTCGGTGCCCCTCTACAATGAGCAGTTCTTC. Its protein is CASSLDNSVPLYNEQFF. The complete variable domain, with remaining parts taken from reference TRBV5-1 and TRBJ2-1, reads KAGVTQTPRYLIKTRGQQVTLSCSPISGHRSVSWYQQTPGQGLQFLFEYFSETQRNKGNFPGRFSGRQFSNSRSEMNVSTLELGDSALYLCASSLDNSVPLYNEQFFGPGTRLTVL.